The 3 T cell receptor beta chains in this list originate from one sample, sequenced in a study of shared clonotypes between healthy human individuals. Libraries were prepared by immunoSEQ multiplex PCR; TCRdb keeps only in-frame clonotypes and omits some of them. The data contain 2 million to 2.5 million clones, approximately 95% of them seen just once; the ten biggest clones take up around 0.4%. The sequenced sample was naive CD4+ T cells from PBMCs. This sample's subset: CD45RA+ positively selected. The receptors were gathered from a man younger than 30 in good health. Some clones in this sample may be carry-over from other donors' samples.

Only a few counts were recorded for this clone. The V and J genes are TRBV28 and TRBJ1-1; D call uncertain. Trimming left V 8 bases short and J 0 bases short, with 4 bases between. The germline V gene has CDR1 MDHEN and CDR2 SYDVKM. CDR3 length: 11 amino acids. CDR3 region: CASGVNTEAFF. The CDR3 nucleotides read TGTGCCAGCGGGGTGAACACTGAAGCTTTCTTT.

DNA for the CDR3: TGCGCCAGCAGCTACTCCGGGACTACCGAGGGCAATGAGCAGTTCTTC. Amino acids: CASSYSGTTEGNEQFF. The chain joins TRBV5-1 to TRBJ2-1, with 7 bases fitting TRBD2. Germline assignment: CDR1 SGHRS and CDR2 YFSETQ. This CDR3 spans 16 amino acids. Trimming at V came to 3 bases and at J to 6 bases, leaving 12 bases not matched to a gene.

The chain links TRBV9 to TRBJ2-2; D possibly corresponds to TRBD2 (5 bases). Germline V gene data show CDR1 as SGDLS and CDR2 as YYNGEE. The CDR3 is 14 residues long. V was pared by 3 bases and J by 6 bases, with 12 bases between. The CDR3 nucleotides are TGTGCCAGCAGCGACCGGACGAGGGCCGGGGAGCTGTTTTTT. The encoded protein is CASSDRTRAGELFF.